Presented here are 3 T cell receptor beta chains from one specimen sequenced in a study of CD8+ T cells in alopecia areata. Regarding treatment: oral pan-JAK inhibitor, 5-10 mg twice daily. Extraction of RNA preceded its reverse transcription into cDNA, which served as the sequencing template. Libraries were prepared by immunoSEQ multiplex PCR; TCRdb keeps only in-frame clonotypes and omits some of them. The sample holds approximately 170,000 clones, about 60% seen once. The sequencing used CD4+ T cells sorted from blood, collected at week 4, from a patient treated with tofacitinib. The origin of the receptors is a human donor with alopecia areata.

V gene TRBV6-5 combines with J gene TRBJ1-2; D might be TRBD1 (5 bases). In germline, CDR1 is MNHEY, CDR2 SVGAGI. The CDR3 length is 12 residues. V lost 0 bases to trimming and J lost 8 bases, with 7 bases between them. The CDR3, as DNA: TGTGCCAGCAGTTACTCGGGGCGAGGCTACACCTTC. Amino acid sequence: CASSYSGRGYTF.

The chain combines TRBV5-1 with TRBJ2-1, with 7 bases lining up with TRBD1. This CDR3 has 14 amino acids. CDR1 and CDR2 from the germline V gene are SGHRS and YFSETQ. V gave up 4 bases and J gave up 8 bases; unmatched junction bases: 9. The CDR3 reads CASSLRDSVYEQFF. In DNA form, the CDR3 reads TGCGCCAGCAGCCTCCGGGACAGTGTCTATGAGCAGTTCTTC.

J is TRBJ2-7 and V is TRBV29-1; the D is unclear. CDR3 length: 12 residues. Germline V gene data show CDR1 as SQVTM and CDR2 as ANQGSEA. CDR3 sequence (DNA): TGCAGTGCCGACAAAAGACACTACGAGCAGTACTTC. This translates into CSADKRHYEQYF.